The source of this T cell receptor beta chain is a study of T cell responses to AZD1222 COVID-19 vaccine. Assay used: immunoSEQ multiplex PCR; TCRdb lists only in-frame clones, some missing. Altogether 130,000 to 150,000 clones are present, about 90% being singletons, with the ten largest covering roughly 5%. Trimming removed 5 bases from V and 6 bases from J, with 10 bases in between. This CDR3 contains 12 residues. Germline V gene sequence: CDR1 SNHLY, CDR2 FYNNEI. To note about this clone: Its antigen is undetermined.

Whole-study results and caveats: Unmutated variant regions are reportedly the target of nearly half of TCRs that are spike-specific. The sample set comprised mostly white British donors with more females, and clonal diversity was possibly underestimated.

The V call is TRBV2, the J call TRBJ1-1; D not resolved. Specimen: peripheral blood, collected on day 0 of AZD1222 vaccination. The receptor's source is an adult in good health. CDR3 in amino acids: CASSQPSPEAFF. The CDR3 nucleotides are TGTGCCAGCAGTCAGCCGTCCCCTGAAGCTTTCTTT.